The T cell receptor beta chain under discussion was sequenced for a study of CXCR3-negative and CXCR3-positive naive CD8 T cells. Findings and caveats of the study: TRB CDR3s of CXCR3-positive naive cells were more hydrophobic than those of CXCR3-negative naive cells.

Germline V gene sequence: CDR1 MNHNY, CDR2 SVGAGI (reference sequence). The CDR3 is 15 amino acids. Carrying UMI labels, the TRB cDNA libraries were prepared through 5' RACE. TCRdb reanalyzed the 5' RACE reads, giving one entry per CDR3 protein sequence and no DNA. The sample has 100,000 to 150,000 distinct CDR3 sequences; the top ten hold roughly 0.31%. About this clonotype itself: The antigen remains unidentified.

The V call is TRBV6-6, the J call TRBJ1-1. This receptor was obtained from a human donor in good health. Some clones in this sample may be carry-over from other donors' samples. Source material: naive CXCR3- CD8+ T cells from blood. Regarding subset: CD45RO-CCR7+CD27+CD95- naive CD8+ T cells lacking CXCR3 (TNR3-). The CDR3 here is CASSAYNVRITEAFF.